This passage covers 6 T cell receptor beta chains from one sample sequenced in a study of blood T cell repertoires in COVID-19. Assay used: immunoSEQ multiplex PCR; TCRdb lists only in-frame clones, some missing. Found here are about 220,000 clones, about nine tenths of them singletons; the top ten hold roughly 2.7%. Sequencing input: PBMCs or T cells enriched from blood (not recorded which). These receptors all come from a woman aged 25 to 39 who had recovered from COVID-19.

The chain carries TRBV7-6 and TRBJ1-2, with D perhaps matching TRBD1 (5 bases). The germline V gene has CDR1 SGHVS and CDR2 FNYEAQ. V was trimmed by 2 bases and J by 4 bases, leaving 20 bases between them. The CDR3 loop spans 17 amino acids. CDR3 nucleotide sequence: TGTGCCAGCAGCTTATATCAGATGGGGGGACCAATCTATGGCTACACCTTC. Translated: CASSLYQMGGPIYGYTF.

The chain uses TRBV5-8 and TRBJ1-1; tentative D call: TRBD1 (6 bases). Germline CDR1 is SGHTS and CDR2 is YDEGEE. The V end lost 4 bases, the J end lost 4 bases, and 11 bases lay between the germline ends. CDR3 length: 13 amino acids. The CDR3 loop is CASSGTGSTEAFF. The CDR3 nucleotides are TGTGCCAGCAGCGGAACAGGGAGCACTGAAGCTTTCTTT.

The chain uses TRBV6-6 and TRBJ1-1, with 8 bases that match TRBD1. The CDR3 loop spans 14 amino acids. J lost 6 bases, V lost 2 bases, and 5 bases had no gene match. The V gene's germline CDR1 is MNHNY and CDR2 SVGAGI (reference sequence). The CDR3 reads CASSYGPDRAEAFF. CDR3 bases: TGTGCCAGCAGTTACGGCCCGGACAGGGCTGAAGCTTTCTTT.

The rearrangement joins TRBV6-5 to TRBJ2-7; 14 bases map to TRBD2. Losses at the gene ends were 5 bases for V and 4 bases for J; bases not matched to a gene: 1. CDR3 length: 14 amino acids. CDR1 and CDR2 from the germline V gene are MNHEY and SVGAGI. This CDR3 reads CASSRTSGGYEQYF. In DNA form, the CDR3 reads TGTGCCAGCAGTCGGACTAGCGGGGGGTACGAGCAGTACTTC.

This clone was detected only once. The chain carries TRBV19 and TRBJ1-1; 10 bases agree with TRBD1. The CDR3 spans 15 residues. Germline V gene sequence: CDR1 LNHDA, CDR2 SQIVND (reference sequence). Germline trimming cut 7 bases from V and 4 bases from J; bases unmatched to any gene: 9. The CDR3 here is CASIATGGWGTEAFF. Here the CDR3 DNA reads TGTGCCAGTATTGCGACAGGGGGCTGGGGCACTGAAGCTTTCTTT. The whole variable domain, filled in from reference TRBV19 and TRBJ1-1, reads DGGITQSPKYLFRKEGQNVTLSCEQNLNHDAMYWYRQDPGQGLRLIYYSQIVNDFQKGDIAEGYSVSREKKESFPLTVTSAQKNPTAFYLCASIATGGWGTEAFFGQGTRLTVV.

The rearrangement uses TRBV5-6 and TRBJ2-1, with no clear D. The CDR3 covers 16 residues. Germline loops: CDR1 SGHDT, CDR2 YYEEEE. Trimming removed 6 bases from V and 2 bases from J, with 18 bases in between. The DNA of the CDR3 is TGTGCCAGCAACCCCCTGGGCAGCATCACCTACAATGAGCAGTTCTTC. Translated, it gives CASNPLGSITYNEQFF.